The entry below gives a single T cell receptor beta chain sequence along with its context. The sample originates from a study of blood T cell repertoires in COVID-19. Using immunoSEQ multiplex PCR, the repertoire was profiled, and TCRdb retains in-frame clones only, with some absent. There are nearly 110,000 clones in the sample; approximately 89% occur only once, and 6.8% lies in the top ten. The J segment lost 0 bases and the V segment lost 7 bases, leaving 12 bases of the junction unmatched. In germline, CDR1 is SGHAT, CDR2 FQNNGV. This CDR3 has 19 amino acids. The chain uses TRBV11-2 and TRBJ1-4, with 12 positions matching TRBD1. Sequencing was done on a sample of peripheral blood. The origin of this receptor is a man between 50 and 59 years old with active or convalescent COVID-19. CDR3 sequence (DNA): TGTGCCAGCACCCGGGACAGGGGGCGCGGTCCGTCAACTAATGAAAAACTGTTTTTT. This encodes CASTRDRGRGPSTNEKLFF.